Listed below are T cell receptor beta chains from one sample, sequenced in a study of cytomegalovirus exposure and HLA in healthy donors. Only in-frame clones appear in the TCRdb table, and some are missing; sequencing was by immunoSEQ multiplex PCR. The repertoire holds around 150,000 clones, with roughly 83% as singletons. The sequenced sample was PBMCs. The receptor set was obtained from a human donor in good health. The CDR3 runs from the conserved cysteine through the conserved F or W. The D gene is left open where the match is weak. Where a row states a size, it is once, few, many or the class of an expanded clone; other rows omit it.

cdr3_nt: TGTGCCAGCAGTCACCCCAACAGGGGGACCAGCTATGGCTACACCTTC; cdr3_aa: CASSHPNRGTSYGYTF; d_call: TRBD1; v_call: TRBV6-6; j_call: TRBJ1-2; clone_size: .
cdr3_nt: TGCGCCAGCAGCGTTAAGGGAGTGCCTGAAGCTTTCTTT; cdr3_aa: CASSVKGVPEAFF; d_call: .; v_call: TRBV5-1; j_call: TRBJ1-1; clone_size: .
cdr3_nt: TGTGCCAGCAGCTTGAGCGGAAGCACAGATACGCAGTATTTT; cdr3_aa: CASSLSGSTDTQYF; d_call: .; v_call: TRBV7-2; j_call: TRBJ2-3; clone_size: .
cdr3_nt: TGTGCCAGCTCCACCTCGGGAGGGAACACTGAAGCTTTCTTT; cdr3_aa: CASSTSGGNTEAFF; d_call: .; v_call: TRBV18; j_call: TRBJ1-1; clone_size: .
cdr3_nt: TGTGCCAGCAGTTTACCGGGACAGGGTGTCGAGCAGTACTTC; cdr3_aa: CASSLPGQGVEQYF; d_call: TRBD1; v_call: TRBV28; j_call: TRBJ2-7; clone_size: .
cdr3_nt: TGTGCCAGTAGATACGGGACTAGGGGCTCCTACGAGCAGTACTTC; cdr3_aa: CASRYGTRGSYEQYF; d_call: TRBD2; v_call: TRBV19; j_call: TRBJ2-7; clone_size: .
cdr3_nt: TGTGCCAGCAGTTGGGTTAGGACAGGGTCGTCAGATACGCAGTATTTT; cdr3_aa: CASSWVRTGSSDTQYF; d_call: TRBD1; v_call: TRBV2; j_call: TRBJ2-3; clone_size: few
cdr3_nt: TGTGCCAGCAGCCCTCGGACATCGCAAGAGACCCAGTACTTC; cdr3_aa: CASSPRTSQETQYF; d_call: .; v_call: TRBV7-9; j_call: TRBJ2-5; clone_size: .
cdr3_nt: TGTGCCAGCAATCTAGCGGGCTTCCAAGAGACCCAGTACTTC; cdr3_aa: CASNLAGFQETQYF; d_call: TRBD2; v_call: TRBV6-5; j_call: TRBJ2-5; clone_size: .
cdr3_nt: TGTGCCAGTAGTAGCCGACAGGTCCTACAAGGAAACACCATATATTTT; cdr3_aa: CASSSRQVLQGNTIYF; d_call: .; v_call: TRBV19; j_call: TRBJ1-3; clone_size: .
cdr3_nt: TGTGCCAGCAGCCTCGCGCGGGGGGGCAGCACCGGGGAGCTGTTTTTT; cdr3_aa: CASSLARGGSTGELFF; d_call: TRBD2; v_call: TRBV7-2; j_call: TRBJ2-2; clone_size: .
cdr3_nt: TGTGCCAGCAGCTTAAAGCTGGCGGGAGGGCCTGGTTCCTACAATGAGCAGTTCTTC; cdr3_aa: CASSLKLAGGPGSYNEQFF; d_call: TRBD2; v_call: TRBV7-6; j_call: TRBJ2-1; clone_size: .
cdr3_nt: TGTGCCAGCAACTATGGGACAGGGGATGGCTACACCTTC; cdr3_aa: CASNYGTGDGYTF; d_call: TRBD1; v_call: TRBV5-6; j_call: TRBJ1-2; clone_size: .
cdr3_nt: TGTGCCAGCAGCTCAGGGGGCGTGGGGGGCTACACCTTC; cdr3_aa: CASSSGGVGGYTF; d_call: TRBD1; v_call: TRBV25-1; j_call: TRBJ1-2; clone_size: .
cdr3_nt: TGTGCCAGTACCATCACTAGGACAGGGGAAGTCACTGAAGCTTTCTTT; cdr3_aa: CASTITRTGEVTEAFF; d_call: TRBD1; v_call: TRBV19; j_call: TRBJ1-1; clone_size: .
cdr3_nt: TGTGCCAGCAGCCGAGATCAACCGAACACTGAAGCTTTCTTT; cdr3_aa: CASSRDQPNTEAFF; d_call: .; v_call: TRBV5-5; j_call: TRBJ1-1; clone_size: .
cdr3_nt: TGTGCCAGTAATTCGGGGAGGGAATCCTACGAGCAGTACTTC; cdr3_aa: CASNSGRESYEQYF; d_call: TRBD2; v_call: TRBV19; j_call: TRBJ2-7; clone_size: .
cdr3_nt: TGTGCCAGCAGTTTAACGGGGGAAGAGACCCAGTACTTC; cdr3_aa: CASSLTGEETQYF; d_call: .; v_call: TRBV28; j_call: TRBJ2-5; clone_size: .
cdr3_nt: TGTGCCACCCTTGGAGGGGTTTACAATGAGCAGTTCTTC; cdr3_aa: CATLGGVYNEQFF; d_call: .; v_call: TRBV2; j_call: TRBJ2-1; clone_size: once
cdr3_nt: TGTGCCAGCAGCCAAGAACCTCCGGGACTAGGAGCTATCAGGCAGTTCTTC; cdr3_aa: CASSQEPPGLGAIRQFF; d_call: TRBD2; v_call: TRBV4-2; j_call: TRBJ2-1; clone_size: .
cdr3_nt: TGTGCCAGCAGCGTAGGGACAGAAAAATACGAGCAGTACTTC; cdr3_aa: CASSVGTEKYEQYF; d_call: .; v_call: TRBV9; j_call: TRBJ2-7; clone_size: .
cdr3_nt: TGTGCCAGCAGTTACAGCCGGGGGGCTAATGAAAAACTGTTTTTT; cdr3_aa: CASSYSRGANEKLFF; d_call: .; v_call: TRBV6-6; j_call: TRBJ1-4; clone_size: .
cdr3_nt: TGCGCCAGCAGTGAGTCGGCGGGGGGGACAGATACGCAGTATTTT; cdr3_aa: CASSESAGGTDTQYF; d_call: TRBD2; v_call: TRBV10-1; j_call: TRBJ2-3; clone_size: .
cdr3_nt: TGTGCCAGCAGGCCGGAGGGAGGGGATGGCTACACCTTC; cdr3_aa: CASRPEGGDGYTF; d_call: .; v_call: TRBV5-6; j_call: TRBJ1-2; clone_size: .
cdr3_nt: TGTGCCAGCAGTGAAGGGCAGGGCCGGGTTCAGCCCCAGCATTTT; cdr3_aa: CASSEGQGRVQPQHF; d_call: .; v_call: TRBV6-1; j_call: TRBJ1-5; clone_size: once
cdr3_nt: TGTGCCTGGGATCCAGGGGGCGCGGGCACTGAAGCTTTCTTT; cdr3_aa: CAWDPGGAGTEAFF; d_call: TRBD1; v_call: TRBV30; j_call: TRBJ1-1; clone_size: .
cdr3_nt: TGCGCCAGCAGTCGGTTTGCTGGGACAGATAACGAGCAGTACTTC; cdr3_aa: CASSRFAGTDNEQYF; d_call: TRBD1; v_call: TRBV23-1; j_call: TRBJ2-7; clone_size: .
cdr3_nt: TGTGCCAGCAGCTTCGACGGGAAAGCTGGAAACACCATATATTTT; cdr3_aa: CASSFDGKAGNTIYF; d_call: .; v_call: TRBV7-2; j_call: TRBJ1-3; clone_size: .
cdr3_nt: TGTGCCAGCAGCTTGGACAGGGTGGACACTGAAGCTTTCTTT; cdr3_aa: CASSLDRVDTEAFF; d_call: .; v_call: TRBV5-6; j_call: TRBJ1-1; clone_size: .
cdr3_nt: TGTGCCAGCAGCCGTAGGACAGGGGGGATAATGAACACTGAAGCTTTCTTT; cdr3_aa: CASSRRTGGIMNTEAFF; d_call: TRBD1; v_call: TRBV14; j_call: TRBJ1-1; clone_size: .
cdr3_nt: TGTGCCAGCAGCCTCTGGACAGGGCTATCTACTGGCGAGCAGTACTTC; cdr3_aa: CASSLWTGLSTGEQYF; d_call: TRBD1; v_call: TRBV7-8; j_call: TRBJ2-7; clone_size: .
cdr3_nt: TGTGCCAGTCCGAGGTACAATGAGCAGTTCTTC; cdr3_aa: CASPRYNEQFF; d_call: .; v_call: TRBV6-1; j_call: TRBJ2-1; clone_size: .
cdr3_nt: TGCGCCAGCAGCCAAGCCGGGACAGCCACAGATACGCAGTATTTT; cdr3_aa: CASSQAGTATDTQYF; d_call: TRBD1; v_call: TRBV4-3; j_call: TRBJ2-3; clone_size: .
cdr3_nt: TGTGCCAGCAGCACCGGGGGGCTCCAAGAGACCCAGTACTTC; cdr3_aa: CASSTGGLQETQYF; d_call: .; v_call: TRBV27; j_call: TRBJ2-5; clone_size: .
cdr3_nt: TGTGCCAGCAATCAGGGGCGCCCCTATGGCTACACCTTC; cdr3_aa: CASNQGRPYGYTF; d_call: .; v_call: TRBV28; j_call: TRBJ1-2; clone_size: .
cdr3_nt: TGTGCCAGCAGTTTAGGACAGCGTGACCCTGAAGCTTTCTTT; cdr3_aa: CASSLGQRDPEAFF; d_call: .; v_call: TRBV6-6; j_call: TRBJ1-1; clone_size: .
cdr3_nt: TGCGCCAGCAGCTTGAAAGAGTCCGGGGACTATGGCTACACCTTC; cdr3_aa: CASSLKESGDYGYTF; d_call: .; v_call: TRBV5-1; j_call: TRBJ1-2; clone_size: .